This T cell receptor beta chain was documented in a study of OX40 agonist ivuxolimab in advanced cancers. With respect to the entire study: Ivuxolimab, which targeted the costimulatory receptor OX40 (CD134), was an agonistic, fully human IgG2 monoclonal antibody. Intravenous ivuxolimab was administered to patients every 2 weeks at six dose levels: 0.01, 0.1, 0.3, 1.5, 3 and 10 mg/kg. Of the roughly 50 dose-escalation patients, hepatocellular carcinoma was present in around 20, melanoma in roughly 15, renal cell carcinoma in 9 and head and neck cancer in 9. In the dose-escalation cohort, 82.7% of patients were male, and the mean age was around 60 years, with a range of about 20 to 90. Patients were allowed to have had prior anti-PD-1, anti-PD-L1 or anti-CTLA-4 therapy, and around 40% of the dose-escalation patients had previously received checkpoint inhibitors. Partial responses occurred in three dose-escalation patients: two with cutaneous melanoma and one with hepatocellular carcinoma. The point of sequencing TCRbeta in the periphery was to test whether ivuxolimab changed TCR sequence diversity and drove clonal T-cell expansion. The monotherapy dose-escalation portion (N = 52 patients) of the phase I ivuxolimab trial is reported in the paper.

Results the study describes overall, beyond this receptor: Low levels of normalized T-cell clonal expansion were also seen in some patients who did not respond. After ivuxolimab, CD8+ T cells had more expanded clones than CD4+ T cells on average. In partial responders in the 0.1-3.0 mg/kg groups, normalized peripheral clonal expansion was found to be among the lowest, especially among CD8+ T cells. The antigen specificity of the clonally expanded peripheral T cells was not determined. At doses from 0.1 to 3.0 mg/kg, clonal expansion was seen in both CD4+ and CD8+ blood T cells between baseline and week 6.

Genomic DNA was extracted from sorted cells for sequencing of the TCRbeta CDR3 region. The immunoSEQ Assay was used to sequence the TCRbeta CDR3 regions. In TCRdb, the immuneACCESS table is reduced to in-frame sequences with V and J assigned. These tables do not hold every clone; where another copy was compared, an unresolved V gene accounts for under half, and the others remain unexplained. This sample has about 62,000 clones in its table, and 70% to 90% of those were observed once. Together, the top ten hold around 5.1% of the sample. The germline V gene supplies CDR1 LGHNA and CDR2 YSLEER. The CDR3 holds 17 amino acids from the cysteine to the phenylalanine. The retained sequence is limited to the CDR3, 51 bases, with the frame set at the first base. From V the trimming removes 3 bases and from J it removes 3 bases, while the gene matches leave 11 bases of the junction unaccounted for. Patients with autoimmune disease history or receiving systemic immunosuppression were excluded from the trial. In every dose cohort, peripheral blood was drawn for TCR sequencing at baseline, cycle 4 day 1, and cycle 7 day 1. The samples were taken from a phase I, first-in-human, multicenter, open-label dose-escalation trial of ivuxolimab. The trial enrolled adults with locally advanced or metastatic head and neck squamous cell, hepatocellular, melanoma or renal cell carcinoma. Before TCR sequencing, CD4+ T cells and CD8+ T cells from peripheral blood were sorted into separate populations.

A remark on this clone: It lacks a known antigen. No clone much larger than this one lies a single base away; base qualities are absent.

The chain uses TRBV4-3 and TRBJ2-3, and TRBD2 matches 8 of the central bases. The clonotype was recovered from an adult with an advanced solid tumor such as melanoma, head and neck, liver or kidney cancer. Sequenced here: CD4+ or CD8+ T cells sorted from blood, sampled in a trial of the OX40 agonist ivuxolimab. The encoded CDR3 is CASSQTLTSGSTDTQYF. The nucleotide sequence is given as TGCGCCAGCAGCCAGACTCTTACGAGCGGGAGTACAGATACGCAGTATTTT.